One and the same sample provided the 25 T cell receptor beta chains below, sequenced in a study of OX40 agonist ivuxolimab in advanced cancers. The table came from immunoSEQ multiplex PCR; TCRdb's copy has only in-frame clones and leaves some out. Here the sample spans 65,000 to 90,000 clones, about 90% being singletons. This specimen consisted of CD4+ or CD8+ T cells sorted from blood, obtained in a trial of the OX40 agonist ivuxolimab. Source of these receptors: an adult with an advanced solid tumor such as melanoma, head and neck, liver or kidney cancer.

This chain joins TRBV5-6 and TRBJ1-2; 8 bases are shared with TRBD1. Germline V gives CDR1 SGHDT, CDR2 YYEEEE. V lost 4 bases to trimming and J lost 2 bases; unmatched junction nucleotides: 13. There are 17 residues in the CDR3. The CDR3: CASSHRDRLAVNYGYTF. DNA for the CDR3: TGTGCCAGCAGCCACCGGGACAGGCTAGCGGTAAACTATGGCTACACCTTC.

V and J are TRBV19 and TRBJ1-5, with a tentative D call TRBD1 (6 bases). V was shortened by 1 base and J by 8 bases, with 15 bases between the two germline ends. CDR3 length: 15 residues. From germline, CDR1 is LNHDA and CDR2 SQIVND (reference sequence). The CDR3 coding sequence is TGTGCCAGTAGTATAGCCGTAGGAAGGGGGGAGCCCCAGCATTTT. Protein sequence: CASSIAVGRGEPQHF.

This rearrangement joins TRBV5-1 to TRBJ1-1; 7 bases align to TRBD1. With V trimmed by 4 bases and J by 1 base, 7 bases remained unmatched. Germline CDR1 and CDR2: SGHRS and YFSETQ. This CDR3 is built from 15 residues. The CDR3: CASSVSRTGNTEAFF. The DNA of the CDR3 is TGCGCCAGCAGCGTTTCTCGGACAGGGAACACTGAAGCTTTCTTT.

For the CDR3, the DNA is TGTGCCAGCAGCTACAGGGATGCATTGGGCTACACCTTC. Translating gives CASSYRDALGYTF. This chain links TRBV7-2 with TRBJ1-2; TRBD1 might be the D (6 bases). V shed 4 bases and J shed 8 bases, with 14 bases lying between them. Germline V gives CDR1 SGHTA, CDR2 FQGNSA. The CDR3 length is 13 residues.

This clone was recorded only once. V is TRBV28 and J is TRBJ2-1; TRBD2 matches at 8 bases. With 3 bases clipped from V and 9 bases from J, the junction kept 7 bases outside the gene matches. CDR3 length: 14 amino acids. Germline CDR1 MDHEN, CDR2 SYDVKM. CDR3 loop: CASSLAGGAGEQFF. CDR3 in DNA: TGTGCCAGCAGTTTGGCGGGGGGAGCGGGTGAGCAGTTCTTC. Full variable domain (remainder filled in from reference TRBV28 and TRBJ2-1): DVKVTQSSRYLVKRTGEKVFLECVQDMDHENMFWYRQDPGLGLRLIYFSYDVKMKEKGDIPEGYSVSREKKERFSLILESASTNQTSMYLCASSLAGGAGEQFFGPGTRLTVL.

The rearrangement joins TRBV7-3 to TRBJ2-3, with 7 bases identical to TRBD2. Losses at the gene ends were 2 bases for V and 1 base for J; bases not matched to a gene: 6. The CDR3 totals 16 residues. CDR1 and CDR2 (germline): SGHTA, FQGTGA. In nucleotides, the CDR3 is TGTGCCAGCAGCTTAGGAGTGCGGGAGCGCACAGATACGCAGTATTTT. Translated, it gives CASSLGVRERTDTQYF. The full variable domain, with the rest looked up from reference TRBV7-3 and TRBJ2-3, is GAGVSQTPSNKVTEKGKYVELRCDPISGHTALYWYRQSLGQGPEFLIYFQGTGAADDSGLPNDRFFAVRPEGSVSTLKIQRTERGDSAVYLCASSLGVRERTDTQYFGPGTRLTVL.

As to this clone: The same CDR3 also results from other DNA sequences found in this sample. The chain has TRBV4-1 and TRBJ1-5, with 7 bases fitting TRBD1. The CDR3 runs to 15 residues. With V trimmed by 4 bases and J by 2 bases, 5 bases remained unmatched. Germline values: CDR1 MGHRA, CDR2 YSYEKL. For the CDR3, the DNA is TGCGCCAGCAGCCTGAGACAGGGCGGCAATCAGCCCCAGCATTTT. This translates into CASSLRQGGNQPQHF.

The chain is built from TRBV15 and TRBJ1-1; maybe TRBD1 (5 bases). Germline values: CDR1 LNHNV, CDR2 YYDKDF (reference sequence). The CDR3 extends over 16 amino acids. V was pared by 0 bases and J by 0 bases, with 11 bases between. CDR3 sequence (DNA): TGTGCCACCAGCAGAGATGCGGACACCATGAACACTGAAGCTTTCTTT. Amino acids: CATSRDADTMNTEAFF.

The rearrangement links TRBV4-1 to TRBJ2-7; TRBD1 or TRBD2 may be the D gene (5 bases each). Germline V gene sequence: CDR1 MGHRA, CDR2 YSYEKL. This CDR3 has 15 residues. V shed 1 base and J shed 4 bases, with 14 bases lying between them. The CDR3 spells CASSQGLSGLYEQYF. The CDR3 nucleotides are TGCGCCAGCAGCCAAGGGCTTTCGGGGCTATACGAGCAGTACTTC.

V gene TRBV19 combines with J gene TRBJ2-5, with 9 bases aligning to TRBD1. Per the germline V gene, CDR1 is LNHDA and CDR2 is SQIVND (reference sequence). The CDR3 sequence is 16 residues long. V shed 4 bases, J shed 8 bases, and the junction held 14 bases outside the gene matches. The CDR3 region has the DNA TGTGCCAGTAGTACTGGTATTCGGACAGGGGAAGGTACCCAGTACTTC. This encodes CASSTGIRTGEGTQYF.

The V and J genes are TRBV15 and TRBJ2-5; D is unresolved. Trimming stripped 3 bases from V and 1 base from J, with 6 bases between. The CDR3 length is 13 residues. Germline CDR1 is LNHNV and CDR2 is YYDKDF (reference sequence). DNA for the CDR3: TGTGCCACCAGCAGGAACCTCCAAGAGACCCAGTACTTC. Its protein product is CATSRNLQETQYF.

V usage is TRBV13 and J usage is TRBJ2-7; 11 bases match TRBD2. V lost 4 bases to trimming and J lost 2 bases; unmatched junction nucleotides: 7. CDR1 and CDR2 from the germline V gene are PRHDT and FYEKMQ (reference sequence). This CDR3 is 16 amino acids long. CDR3 bases: TGTGCCAGCAGCTCCGCACTAGCGGGGGTACCCTACGAGCAGTACTTC. As protein: CASSSALAGVPYEQYF.

The V gene is TRBV19, the J gene TRBJ2-5; TRBD2 matches 9 bases. The CDR3 has 17 amino acids. V shed 5 bases and J 0 bases; nucleotides not matched to a gene: 10. CDR1 is LNHDA and CDR2 is SQIVND in the germline V gene (reference sequence). CDR3 amino acids: CASSFSGTSSYQETQYF. Here the CDR3 DNA reads TGTGCCAGTAGTTTCTCCGGGACTAGCAGTTACCAAGAGACCCAGTACTTC.

This clone was seen only a few times. The gene calls are TRBV4-1 and TRBJ1-1; D not resolved. Germline CDR1 MGHRA, CDR2 YSYEKL. The CDR3 spans 13 residues. V was cut by 1 base and J by 6 bases, with 9 bases left in between. The CDR3 spells CASSQGPGSEAFF. The CDR3 DNA is TGCGCCAGCAGCCAAGGACCAGGATCTGAAGCTTTCTTT.

In the case of this clone: Germline is not matched at one junction end, which may reflect a read error. The rearrangement links TRBV6-5 to TRBJ2-7; 10 bases fit TRBD2. The CDR3 runs 14 residues. CDR1 is MNHEY and CDR2 is SVGAGI in the germline V gene. The CDR3, as DNA: TGTGCCAGCAGTTACTCTTCTAGCGGGGGTTCGCTTGACTTC. It specifies CASSYSSSGGSLDF.

This clone was detected ten times or more. CDR3 in DNA: TGTGCCAGCAGCCCACAGGGGGCTCTCTACAATGAGCAGTTCTTC. Translating it yields CASSPQGALYNEQFF. The V call is TRBV14, the J call TRBJ2-1; 9 nucleotides line up with TRBD1. V shed 4 bases, J shed 3 bases, and the junction held 4 bases outside the gene matches. The germline V gene encodes CDR1 SGHDN and CDR2 FVKESK. The CDR3 loop spans 15 amino acids. Full variable domain (rest looked up from reference TRBV14 and TRBJ2-1): EAGVTQFPSHSVIEKGQTVTLRCDPISGHDNLYWYRRVMGKEIKFLLHFVKESKQDESGMPNNRFLAERTGGTYSTLKVQPAELEDSGVYFCASSPQGALYNEQFFGPGTRLTVL.

The CDR3 protein is CASSLSGRRAGNTIYF. CDR3 DNA sequence: TGTGCCAGCAGTTTATCAGGCAGGCGCGCTGGAAACACCATATATTTT. The chain is built from TRBV27 and TRBJ1-3, with no clear D. The CDR3 has 16 residues. The germline V gene encodes CDR1 MNHEY and CDR2 SMNVEV (reference sequence). With 0 bases removed from V and 2 bases from J, the gap between germline ends came to 11 bases.

The V gene is TRBV9, the J gene TRBJ1-6; D is unclear. The CDR3 sequence is 15 residues long. Looked up from germline, CDR1 is SGDLS and CDR2 is YYNGEE. V was shortened by 0 bases and J by 7 bases, with 11 bases between the two germline ends. The CDR3 DNA sequence: TGTGCCAGCAGCGTAGGTGGCAGCTGGAATTCACCCCTCCACTTT. Its translation: CASSVGGSWNSPLHF. Using reference TRBV9 and TRBJ1-6 for the parts outside the CDR3, the full variable domain is DSGVTQTPKHLITATGQRVTLRCSPRSGDLSVYWYQQSLDQGLQFLIQYYNGEERAKGNILERFSAQQFPDLHSELNLSSLELGDSALYFCASSVGGSWNSPLHFGNGTRLTVT.

This rearrangement joins TRBV27 to TRBJ2-3; D call uncertain. Trimming pared 3 bases from V and 3 bases from J, leaving 10 bases between. Germline-derived CDR1 and CDR2 are MNHEY and SMNVEV (reference sequence). This CDR3 region has 14 residues. CDR3: CASSLGSGTDTQYF. DNA for the CDR3: TGTGCCAGCAGTTTGGGTTCCGGGACAGATACGCAGTATTTT.

This sequence joins TRBV6-6 and TRBJ2-2; D is undetermined. This CDR3 has 14 amino acids. In germline, CDR1 is MNHNY, CDR2 SVGAGI (reference sequence). Deletions cut 7 bases from V and 1 base from J, with 10 bases between. The CDR3 loop is CASIHERNTGELFF. The CDR3 region has the DNA TGTGCCAGCATCCACGAACGGAACACCGGGGAGCTGTTTTTT.

This chain links TRBV27 with TRBJ2-1; a weak D match, TRBD2 (5 bases). Germline V gene sequence: CDR1 MNHEY, CDR2 SMNVEV (reference sequence). The CDR3 consists of 11 residues. With 6 bases removed from V and 9 bases from J, the gap between germline ends came to 9 bases. The CDR3 DNA is TGTGCCAGCAGGACTATCGGTGAGCAGTTCTTC. It yields the protein CASRTIGEQFF.

The chain carries TRBV28 and TRBJ1-5; no reliable D call. From germline, CDR1 is MDHEN and CDR2 SYDVKM. Trimming shortened V by 5 bases and J by 3 bases, and 17 bases separated the two germline ends. The CDR3 has 16 residues. CDR3: CASSLSRRAANQPQHF. CDR3 DNA sequence: TGTGCCAGCAGTCTCTCCCGGCGGGCTGCCAATCAGCCCCAGCATTTT.

The J gene is TRBJ2-2, the V gene TRBV7-9; no clear D gene. This CDR3 has 13 residues. Looked up from germline, CDR1 is SEHNR and CDR2 is FQNEAQ (reference sequence). V lost 6 bases and J lost 1, with 6 bases in between. The CDR3 nucleotides read TGTGCCAGCAGGGCGGAGAACACCGGGGAGCTGTTTTTT. Amino acid sequence: CASRAENTGELFF.

The CDR3 reads CASSYAGDEQFF. The CDR3 nucleotides are TGTGCCAGCAGTTACGCCGGGGATGAGCAGTTCTTC. The chain joins TRBV6-5 to TRBJ2-1; TRBD2 might be the D (5 bases). The germline CDR1 and CDR2 sequences are MNHEY and SVGAGI. The CDR3 spans 12 residues. V was shortened by 2 bases and J by 8 bases, with 7 bases between the two germline ends.

This chain uses TRBV11-1 with TRBJ2-3; D unresolved. Trimming pared 5 bases from V and 2 bases from J, leaving 11 bases between. This CDR3 has 14 residues. The germline CDR1 and CDR2 sequences are SGHAT and FQDESV (reference sequence). CDR3 sequence: CASSRYGDTDTQYF. For the CDR3, the DNA is TGTGCCAGCAGCCGATATGGAGACACAGATACGCAGTATTTT.